Included here is one TCR beta chain sequence, with context. Its matching antigen is unknown. Other DNA variants within this sample encode the same CDR3. The data were obtained in a study of shared clonotypes between healthy human individuals. Clones were sequenced by immunoSEQ multiplex PCR, and TCRdb holds only the in-frame ones, with some missing. This table holds 2 million to 2.5 million clones, 95% found once. Study results and limitations: Investigators expected sequencing depth to affect clonotype sharing among donors.

This CDR3 comprises 11 residues. Between the trimmed V and J ends, which lost 0 bases and 8 bases, there was a span of 4 bases. Per the germline V gene, CDR1 is DFQATT and CDR2 is SNEGSKA (reference sequence). Sequencing input: naive CD4+ T cells sorted from blood. Subset indicated: CD45RA+ positively selected. This TCR derives from a man younger than 35 in good health. J is TRBJ1-4 and V is TRBV20-1; D gene ambiguous. The chain's CDR3 is CSARDREKLFF. The CDR3, as DNA: TGCAGTGCTAGAGATAGAGAAAAACTGTTTTTT.